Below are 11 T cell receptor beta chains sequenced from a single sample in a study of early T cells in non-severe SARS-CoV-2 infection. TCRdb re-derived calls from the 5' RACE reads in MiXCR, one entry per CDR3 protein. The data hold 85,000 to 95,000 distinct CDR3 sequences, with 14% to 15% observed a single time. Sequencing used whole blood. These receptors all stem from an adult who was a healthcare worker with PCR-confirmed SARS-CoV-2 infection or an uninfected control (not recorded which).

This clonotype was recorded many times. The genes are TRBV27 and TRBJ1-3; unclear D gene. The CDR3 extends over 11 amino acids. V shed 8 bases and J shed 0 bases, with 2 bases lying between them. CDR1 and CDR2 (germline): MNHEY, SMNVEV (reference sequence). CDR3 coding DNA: TGTGCCAGCCGCTCTGGAAACACCATATATTTT. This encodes CASRSGNTIYF.

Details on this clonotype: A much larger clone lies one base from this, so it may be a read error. The CDR3 DNA reads TGCAGAGCTACGGGACAGGGTAACTATGGCTACACCTTC. Amino acid sequence: CRATGQGNYGYTF. The chain carries TRBV20-1 and TRBJ1-2; 9 bases map to TRBD1. The CDR3 totals 13 residues. Germline V CDR1 and CDR2: DFQATT, SNEGSKA (reference sequence).

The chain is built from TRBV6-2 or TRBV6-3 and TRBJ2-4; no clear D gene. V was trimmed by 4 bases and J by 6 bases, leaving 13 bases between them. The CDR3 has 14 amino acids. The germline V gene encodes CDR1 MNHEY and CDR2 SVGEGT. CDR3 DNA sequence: TGTGCCAGCAGTTTGAATAGGGCGGTAAACATTCAGTACTTC. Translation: CASSLNRAVNIQYF.

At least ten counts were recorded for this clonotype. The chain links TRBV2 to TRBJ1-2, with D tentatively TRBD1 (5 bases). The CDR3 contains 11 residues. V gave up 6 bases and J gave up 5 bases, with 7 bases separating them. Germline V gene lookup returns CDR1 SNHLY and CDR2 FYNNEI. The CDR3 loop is CASSGGYGYTF. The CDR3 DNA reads TGTGCCAGCAGCGGGGGTTATGGCTACACCTTC.

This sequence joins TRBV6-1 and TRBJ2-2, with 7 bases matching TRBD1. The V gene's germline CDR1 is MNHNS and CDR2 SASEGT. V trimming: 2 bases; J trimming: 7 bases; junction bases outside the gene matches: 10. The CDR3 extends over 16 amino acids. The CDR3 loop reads CASSEIDEGAGGELFF. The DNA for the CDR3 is TGTGCCAGCAGTGAAATTGATGAGGGGGCCGGCGGGGAGCTGTTTTTT.

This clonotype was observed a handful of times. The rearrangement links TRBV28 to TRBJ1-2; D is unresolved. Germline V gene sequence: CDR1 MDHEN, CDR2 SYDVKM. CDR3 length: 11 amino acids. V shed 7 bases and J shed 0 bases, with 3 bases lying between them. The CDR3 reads CASNTNYGYTF. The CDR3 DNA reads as TGTGCCAGCAATACTAACTATGGCTACACCTTC.

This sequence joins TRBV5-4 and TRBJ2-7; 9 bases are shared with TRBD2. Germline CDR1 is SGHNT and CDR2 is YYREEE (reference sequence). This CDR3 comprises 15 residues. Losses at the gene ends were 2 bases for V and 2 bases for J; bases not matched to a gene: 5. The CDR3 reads CASSFSGGAPYEQYV. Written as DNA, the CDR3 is TGTGCCAGCAGCTTTAGCGGGGGAGCCCCCTACGAGCAGTACGTC.

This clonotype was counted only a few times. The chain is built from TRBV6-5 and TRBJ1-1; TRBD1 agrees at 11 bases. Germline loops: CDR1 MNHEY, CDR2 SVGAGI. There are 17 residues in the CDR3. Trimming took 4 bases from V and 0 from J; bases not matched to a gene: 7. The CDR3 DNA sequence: TGTGCCAGCAGTTCACTGGGACAGGGGGACATGAACACTGAAGCTTTCTTT. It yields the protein CASSSLGQGDMNTEAFF.

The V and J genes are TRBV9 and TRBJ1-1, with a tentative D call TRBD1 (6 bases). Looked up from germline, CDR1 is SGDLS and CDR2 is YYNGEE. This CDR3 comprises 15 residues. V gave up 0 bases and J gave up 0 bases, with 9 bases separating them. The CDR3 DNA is TGTGCCAGCAGCGTAGCGGACAGTTTGAACACTGAAGCTTTCTTT. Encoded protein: CASSVADSLNTEAFF.

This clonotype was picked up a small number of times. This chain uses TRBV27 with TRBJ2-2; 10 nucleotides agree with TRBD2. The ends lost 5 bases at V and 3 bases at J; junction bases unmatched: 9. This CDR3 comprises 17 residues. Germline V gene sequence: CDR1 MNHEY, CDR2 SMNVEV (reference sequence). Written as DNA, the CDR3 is TGTGCCAGCAGTACGAGCGGGGGGGCGCTCGACACCGGGGAGCTGTTTTTT. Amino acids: CASSTSGGALDTGELFF.

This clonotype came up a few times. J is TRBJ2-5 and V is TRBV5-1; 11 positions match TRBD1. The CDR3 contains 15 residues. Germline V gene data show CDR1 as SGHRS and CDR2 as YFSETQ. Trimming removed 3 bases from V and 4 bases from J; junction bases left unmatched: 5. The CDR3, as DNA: TGCGCCAGCAGCTCAAGGACAGGGGGCGGAGAGACCCAGTACTTC. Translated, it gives CASSSRTGGGETQYF.